The next 24 T cell receptor beta chains were all read from a single sample in a study of T cells expressing NK-cell markers. From the 5' RACE reads, TCRdb lists one entry per CDR3 protein and no DNA. This sample carries hundreds of thousands of distinct CDR3 sequences, with 3.5% to 4.5% going to the ten biggest clones. Sequencing was carried out using blood T cells: a sorted CD56 or NKG2C T cell subset, CD4+ or CD8+ T cells, or bulk PBMC T cells (not recorded which). These TCRs come from a man between 18 and 35 years old in good health.

The V gene is TRBV20-1, the J gene TRBJ1-1. CDR1 DFQATT and CDR2 SNEGSKA come from the germline V gene (reference sequence). CDR3 size: 14 residues. CDR3 protein: CSAYRGVMNTEAFF.

The chain recombines TRBV7-9 with TRBJ2-3; TCRdb designates TRBD2, a call that cannot be tested without DNA. Germline V lookup: CDR1 SEHNR, CDR2 FQNEAQ (reference sequence). The CDR3 loop spans 15 amino acids. This chain's CDR3 is CASSVAGGDTDTQYF.

V is TRBV7-9 and J is TRBJ1-4. The CDR3 spans 14 residues. Germline lookup yields CDR1 SEHNR and CDR2 FQNEAQ (reference sequence). CDR3 amino acids: CASSLAATPEGLFF.

This chain joins TRBV5-5 and TRBJ2-7. CDR3 size: 15 residues. Germline values: CDR1 SGHKS, CDR2 YYEKEE (reference sequence). CDR3: CASSLGENAVDEQYF.

The CDR3 spells CSVGDRGPWGEQFF. V is TRBV29-1 and J is TRBJ2-1; the TRBD1 assignment by TCRdb is unverifiable without DNA. The CDR3 consists of 14 residues. Looked up from germline, CDR1 is SQVTM and CDR2 is ANQGSEA.

This chain links TRBV7-2 with TRBJ2-5; the D call from TCRdb, TRBD2, cannot be confirmed without DNA. The CDR3 loop spans 15 amino acids. Germline V gives CDR1 SGHTA, CDR2 FQGNSA. The CDR3 loop reads CASSRNIQAGETQYF.

The V and J genes are TRBV21-1 and TRBJ2-2; without DNA, the TCRdb call of TRBD1 cannot be checked. TRBV21-1 is tagged as a pseudogene. CDR3 length: 15 amino acids. CDR3 sequence: CASSKGPGSTGELFF.

V is TRBV4-3 and J is TRBJ2-3. Germline V lookup: CDR1 LGHNA, CDR2 YSLEER. This CDR3 has 16 residues. CDR3 protein: CASSQGVGPVQDTQYF.

The chain has TRBV5-1 and TRBJ2-3; without DNA, the TCRdb call of TRBD1 cannot be checked. The CDR3 totals 16 residues. The germline gives CDR1 SGHRS, CDR2 YFSETQ. CDR3 amino acids: CASSYYEQGGTDTQYF. The full variable domain, with the rest looked up from reference TRBV5-1 and TRBJ2-3, is KAGVTQTPRYLIKTRGQQVTLSCSPISGHRSVSWYQQTPGQGLQFLFEYFSETQRNKGNFPGRFSGRQFSNSRSEMNVSTLELGDSALYLCASSYYEQGGTDTQYFGPGTRLTVL.

The CDR3 spells CASSLVVSDTQYF. The chain has TRBV7-2 and TRBJ2-3. This CDR3 spans 13 amino acids. Germline V CDR1 and CDR2: SGHTA, FQGNSA.

The genes are TRBV20-1 and TRBJ2-2; TCRdb's D call of TRBD2 is untestable without DNA. From germline, CDR1 is DFQATT and CDR2 SNEGSKA (reference sequence). This CDR3 is 14 amino acids long. The CDR3 protein is CSASPGGMSGELFF.

The CDR3 sequence is CSASRVAIVEQYF. This sequence joins TRBV20-1 and TRBJ2-7; TCRdb designates TRBD2, a call that cannot be tested without DNA. Germline V gene sequence: CDR1 DFQATT, CDR2 SNEGSKA (reference sequence). The CDR3 consists of 13 residues.

The chain has TRBV5-1 and TRBJ1-1. The CDR3 is 13 residues long. Germline V gene sequence: CDR1 SGHRS, CDR2 YFSETQ. CDR3 protein: CASGRGRNTEAFF.

The J gene is TRBJ2-7, the V gene TRBV5-5; as DNA is missing, the TRBD1 call by TCRdb cannot be tested. Germline CDR1 reads SGHKS; CDR2 reads YYEKEE (reference sequence). CDR3 length equals 16 residues. The CDR3 is CASSGTEPVVGYEQYF.

The chain uses TRBV5-1 and TRBJ2-5; TCRdb designates TRBD1, a call that cannot be tested without DNA. The CDR3 sequence is 16 residues long. Germline V gene sequence: CDR1 SGHRS, CDR2 YFSETQ. The CDR3: CASSPQGGDFGETQYF.

The gene calls are TRBV3-1 and TRBJ2-3. Germline values: CDR1 LGHDT, CDR2 YNNKEL (reference sequence). The CDR3 spans 13 residues. The chain's CDR3 is CASRDLYTDTQYF.

This sequence joins TRBV28 and TRBJ1-5; checking the TCRdb D call of TRBD1 is not possible without DNA. CDR3 length equals 16 residues. From germline, CDR1 is MDHEN and CDR2 SYDVKM. The CDR3 region is CASSFWGGDSNQPQHF.

CDR3 loop: CASRLDRGHNSPLHF. The chain carries TRBV5-1 and TRBJ1-6; as DNA is missing, the TRBD1 call by TCRdb cannot be tested. This CDR3 region has 15 residues. Per germline, CDR1 SGHRS and CDR2 YFSETQ.

The V gene is TRBV11-2, the J gene TRBJ2-1; TCRdb's D call of TRBD2 is untestable without DNA. CDR1 SGHAT and CDR2 FQNNGV come from the germline V gene. This CDR3 is 15 amino acids long. The CDR3 here is CASSYSLGRIDEQFF.

V gene TRBV7-9 combines with J gene TRBJ2-1; there is no DNA to check the TCRdb D call of TRBD2. CDR1 and CDR2 from the germline V gene are SEHNR and FQNEAQ (reference sequence). CDR3 length: 14 amino acids. The CDR3 here is CASSLGGLNNEQFF.

The rearrangement links TRBV4-2 to TRBJ1-4; TCRdb outputs TRBD1, but without DNA this stays unchecked. The CDR3 runs to 18 residues. Germline V gives CDR1 LGHNA, CDR2 YNFKEQ. CDR3 loop: CASSPRQATLTTNEKLFF.

The V gene is TRBV20-1, the J gene TRBJ2-6; absent DNA, TCRdb's TRBD1 call cannot be checked. Germline V gene lookup returns CDR1 DFQATT and CDR2 SNEGSKA (reference sequence). The CDR3 extends over 19 amino acids. The CDR3 protein is CSARNTPGQGISGANVLTF.

This chain uses TRBV5-1 with TRBJ2-3; TCRdb's D call of TRBD2 is untestable without DNA. The CDR3 is 15 amino acids. Germline-derived CDR1 and CDR2 are SGHRS and YFSETQ. CDR3 sequence: CASTVEGRYTDTQYF.

This chain links TRBV24-1 with TRBJ2-2; the D call from TCRdb, TRBD2, cannot be confirmed without DNA. The CDR3 has 17 amino acids. Germline-derived CDR1 and CDR2 are KGHDR and SFDVKD. The CDR3 spells CATSDLASGFWPGRLFF.